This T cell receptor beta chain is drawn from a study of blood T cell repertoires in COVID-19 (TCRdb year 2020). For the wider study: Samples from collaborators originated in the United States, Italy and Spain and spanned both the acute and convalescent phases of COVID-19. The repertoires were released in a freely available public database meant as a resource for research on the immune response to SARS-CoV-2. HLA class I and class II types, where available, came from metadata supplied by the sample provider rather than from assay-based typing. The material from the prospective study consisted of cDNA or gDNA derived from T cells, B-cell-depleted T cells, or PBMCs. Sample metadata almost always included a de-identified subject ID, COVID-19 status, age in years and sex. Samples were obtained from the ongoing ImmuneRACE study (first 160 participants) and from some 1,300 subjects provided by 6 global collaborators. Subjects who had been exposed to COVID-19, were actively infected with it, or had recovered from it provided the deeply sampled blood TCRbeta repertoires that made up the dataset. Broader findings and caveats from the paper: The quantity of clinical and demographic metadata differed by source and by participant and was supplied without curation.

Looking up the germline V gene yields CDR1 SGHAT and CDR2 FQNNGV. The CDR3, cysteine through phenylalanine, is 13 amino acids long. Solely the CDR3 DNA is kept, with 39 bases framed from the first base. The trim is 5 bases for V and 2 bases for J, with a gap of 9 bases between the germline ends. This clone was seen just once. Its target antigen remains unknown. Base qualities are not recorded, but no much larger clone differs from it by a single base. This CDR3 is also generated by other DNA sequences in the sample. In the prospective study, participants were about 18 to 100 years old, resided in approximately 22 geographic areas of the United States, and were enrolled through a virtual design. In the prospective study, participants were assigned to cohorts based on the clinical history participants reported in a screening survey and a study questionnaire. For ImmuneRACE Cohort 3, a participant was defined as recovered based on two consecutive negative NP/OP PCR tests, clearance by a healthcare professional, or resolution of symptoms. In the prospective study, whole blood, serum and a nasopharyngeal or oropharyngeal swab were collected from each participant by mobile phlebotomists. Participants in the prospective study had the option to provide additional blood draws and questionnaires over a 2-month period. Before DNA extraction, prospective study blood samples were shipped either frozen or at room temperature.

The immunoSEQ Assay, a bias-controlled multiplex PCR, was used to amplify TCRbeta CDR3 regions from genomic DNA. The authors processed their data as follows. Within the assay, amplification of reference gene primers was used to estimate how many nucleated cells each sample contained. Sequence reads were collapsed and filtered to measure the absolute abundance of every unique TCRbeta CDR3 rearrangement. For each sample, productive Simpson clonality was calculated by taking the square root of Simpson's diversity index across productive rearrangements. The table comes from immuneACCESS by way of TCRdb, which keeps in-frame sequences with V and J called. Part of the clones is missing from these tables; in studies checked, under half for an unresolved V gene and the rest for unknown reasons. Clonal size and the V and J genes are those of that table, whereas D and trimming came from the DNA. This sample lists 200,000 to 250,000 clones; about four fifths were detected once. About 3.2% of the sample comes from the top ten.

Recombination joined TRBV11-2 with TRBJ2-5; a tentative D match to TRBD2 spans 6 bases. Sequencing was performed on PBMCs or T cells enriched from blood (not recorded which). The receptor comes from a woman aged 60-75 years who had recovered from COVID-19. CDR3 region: CASSLSGQETQYF. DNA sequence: TGTGCCAGCAGCCTTAGCGGTCAAGAGACCCAGTACTTC.